Below are 9 T cell receptor beta chains sequenced from a single sample in a study of shared clonotypes between healthy human individuals. Some clones are missing from TCRdb's copy, which holds only in-frame ones; the method was immunoSEQ multiplex PCR. The profile shows approximately 460,000 clones, 77% of them singletons. Sample: PBMCs. The receptors derive from a woman between 40 and 55 years old in good health. Some clones in this sample may be carry-over from other donors' samples.

Regarding this clone: Given a far larger clone just one base away, this is likely a sequencing read error. CDR3 residues: CAWSSGRGLQETQYF. CDR3 nucleotides: TGTGCCTGGAGTTCCGGGCGGGGATTGCAAGAGACCCAGTACTTC. The V and J genes are TRBV30 and TRBJ2-5; D may be TRBD2 (6 bases). V was trimmed by 2 bases and J by 2 bases, leaving 15 bases between them. Germline CDR1 GTSNPN, CDR2 SVGIG (reference sequence). The CDR3 is made up of 15 amino acids.

The chain is built from TRBV6-6 and TRBJ2-5; 7 nucleotides align to TRBD1. Germline lookup yields CDR1 MNHNY and CDR2 SVGAGI (reference sequence). The CDR3 spans 13 residues. J was trimmed by 5 bases and V by 7 bases; bases with no gene match: 7. The CDR3 DNA reads TGTGCCAGCAATACGGGACAGAGGGAGACCCAGTACTTC. Translated, it gives CASNTGQRETQYF.

Notes on this clone: A much larger clonotype is one base distant, so this may be a read error. The same CDR3 also results from other DNA sequences found in this sample. The rearrangement joins TRBV30 to TRBJ1-4, with 7 bases lining up with TRBD1. The CDR3 length is 14 residues. CDR1 is GTSNPN, CDR2 SVGIG, per germline (reference sequence). The CDR3 loop reads CAWSGDRSNEKLFF. CDR3 nucleotide sequence: TGTGCCTGGAGCGGGGACAGATCAAATGAAAAACTGTTCTTT.

This clone was seen many times. Other DNA sequences of this sample code for an identical CDR3. The CDR3 bases are TGCGCCAGCAGCGAAGGGGGCCCAGAGACCCAGTACTTC. Translation gives CASSEGGPETQYF. The chain has TRBV5-1 and TRBJ2-5, with TRBD1 matching 7 bases. V lost 4 bases to trimming and J lost 4 bases; unmatched junction nucleotides: 4. Germline V CDR1 and CDR2: SGHRS, YFSETQ. This CDR3 is built from 13 residues.

This clone was detected only once. The V and J genes are TRBV7-8 and TRBJ2-1; a possible D gene is TRBD1 (6 bases). The CDR3 is made up of 14 amino acids. V was shortened by 5 bases and J by 9 bases, with 17 bases between the two germline ends. Per germline, CDR1 SGHVS and CDR2 FQNEAQ. The CDR3 nucleotides are TGTGCCAGCAGCCCACACAGGGCTACCGGTGAGCAGTTCTTC. It encodes CASSPHRATGEQFF.

This chain joins TRBV7-6 and TRBJ2-6; D unclear. The germline V gene has CDR1 SGHVS and CDR2 FNYEAQ. This CDR3 region has 18 residues. Between the trimmed V and J ends, which lost 5 bases and 5 bases, there was a span of 22 bases. The CDR3 DNA sequence: TGTGCCAGCAGCACTGCAAAAATCTCACAAAGTCGGGCCAACGTCCTGACTTTC. This translates into CASSTAKISQSRANVLTF.

As concerns this clone: This likely came from a read error, as a far larger clone is one base away. This CDR3 is also generated by other DNA sequences in the sample. The rearrangement uses TRBV5-1 and TRBJ2-7, with 10 positions matching TRBD2. The CDR3 spans 15 residues. From germline, CDR1 is SGHRS and CDR2 YFSETQ. CDR3 amino acids: CASSVQREGPYEQYF. CDR3 in DNA: TGCGCCAGCAGCGTCCAGCGGGAGGGCCCCTATGAGCAGTACTTC.

This clone has just a few counts. This chain connects TRBV7-8 to TRBJ2-1; D possibly corresponds to TRBD1 (6 bases). Trimming left V 5 bases short and J 6 bases short, with 14 bases between. The CDR3 is 14 amino acids. CDR1 SGHVS and CDR2 FQNEAQ come from the germline V gene. Here the CDR3 DNA reads TGTGCCAGCAGCGTAACCCGGACAGCCAATGAGCAGTTCTTC. Translating gives CASSVTRTANEQFF.

V is TRBV6-1 and J is TRBJ1-3, with D unresolved. This CDR3 contains 15 residues. Germline CDR1 is MNHNS and CDR2 is SASEGT. Trimming pared 3 bases from V and 0 bases from J, leaving 9 bases between. This CDR3 is CASSEYSFSGNTIYF. The CDR3 nucleotides read TGTGCCAGCAGTGAGTACTCATTCTCTGGAAACACCATATATTTT.